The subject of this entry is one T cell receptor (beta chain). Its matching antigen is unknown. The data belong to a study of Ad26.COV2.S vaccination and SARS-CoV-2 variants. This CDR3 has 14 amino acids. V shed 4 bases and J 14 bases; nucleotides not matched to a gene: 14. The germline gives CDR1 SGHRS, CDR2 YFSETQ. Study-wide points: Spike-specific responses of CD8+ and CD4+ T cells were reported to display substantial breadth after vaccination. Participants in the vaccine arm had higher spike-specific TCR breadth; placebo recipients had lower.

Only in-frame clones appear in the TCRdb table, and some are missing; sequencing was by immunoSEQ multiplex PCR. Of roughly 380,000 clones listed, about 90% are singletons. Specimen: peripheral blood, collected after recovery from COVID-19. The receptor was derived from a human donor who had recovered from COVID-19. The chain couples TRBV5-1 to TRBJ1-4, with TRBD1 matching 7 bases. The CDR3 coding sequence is TGCGCCAGCAGCCCGGGAACGGACGAGGACAGGCTGTTTTTT. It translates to CASSPGTDEDRLFF.